The T cell receptor beta chain described here comes from a study of T-cell reconstitution after alpha-beta-depleted transplantation in children. The CDR3 consists of 17 residues. J was trimmed by 3 bases and V by 0 bases; bases with no gene match: 7. From germline, CDR1 is MGHRA and CDR2 YSYEKL. Unique molecular identifiers tagged the TCRbeta library. TCRdb reprocessed the PCR reads via MiXCR and lists one record per CDR3 protein. The repertoire consists of approximately 800,000 distinct CDR3 sequences, with about 16% occurring once and the leading ten covering roughly 4.8%. Notes on this clonotype: A much larger clone differs by one base, so this may be a read error.

V usage is TRBV4-1 and J usage is TRBJ2-7; 11 bases line up with TRBD2. The sample in question was PBMCs, mostly from graft donor cells, obtained 360 days after TCRalphabeta/CD19-depleted stem cell transplant. The TCR sequence derives from a male patient aged 10 to 17 who had a stem cell transplant for acute lymphoblastic leukemia, so the T cells may come from the graft donor. The CDR3 DNA reads as TGCGCCAGCAGCCAAGAAGGGGTCGGGACTAGCGGCTACGAGCAGTACTTC. Translation: CASSQEGVGTSGYEQYF.